The sequence of this T cell receptor beta chain was determined in a study of T-cell reconstitution after alpha-beta-depleted transplantation in children. As to this clonotype: Its antigen remains unidentified.

Preparation of the TCRbeta library used unique molecular identifiers. TCRdb re-called the PCR reads through MiXCR, storing one row per CDR3 protein. This sample has approximately 190,000 distinct CDR3 sequences; about 8.4% occur once, and the top ten carry roughly 35%. General study results and limits: Recipient T cells and thymic progenitors that survived gave rise to the high TCRbeta diversity observed at day 60 in some patients. Once a year had passed after transplant, T-cell counts and diversity came mostly from newly produced T cells. Several hundred rapidly expanded clones from non-depleted graft cells reportedly supplied alpha-beta T cells about two months post-transplant.

This sample comprised PBMCs, mostly from graft donor cells, obtained 360 days after TCRalphabeta/CD19-depleted stem cell transplant. The receptor was isolated from a male patient aged 2 to 9 who had a stem cell transplant for acute myeloid leukemia, so the T cells may come from the graft donor.

Written as DNA, the CDR3 is TGCGCCAGCAGCCTTGGTGCGGGAGATACGCAGTATTTT. Amino acids: CASSLGAGDTQYF. The chain couples TRBV5-1 to TRBJ2-3; possibly TRBD2 for D (5 bases). This CDR3 has 13 residues. V dropped 4 bases and J dropped 5 bases, with 11 bases sitting between them. CDR1 is SGHRS, CDR2 YFSETQ, per germline.